The 25 T cell receptor beta chains in this list originate from one sample, sequenced in a study of tumor and adjacent non-tumor tissue in lung cancer (dated by TCRdb to between 2018 and 2020). RNA was isolated from bulk unsorted tissue, and RNA quality was assessed with a NanoDrop ND-1000 and an Agilent 2100. Receptor amplification or capture employed multiplex PCR. The data were produced on an Illumina HiSeq 2500. Following protocols modified from ARM-PCR, the researchers constructed TCRbeta libraries through three rounds of nested PCR with primers (Table S4). TCRdb applied fastp at Q25 and MiXCR to the public reads, then kept only in-frame beta chains. Each entry is one CDR3 protein sequence, shown with its most common DNA and genes. For this sample the table gives about 80,000 distinct CDR3 sequences, of which roughly 76% were detected only once. The leading ten clones occupy about an eighth of the sample.

Sequencing was done on a sample of lung tumor tissue. Every receptor here comes from a woman between 50 and 59 years old with non-small cell lung cancer.

Note on this clonotype: Because the CDR3's place on the DNA is in doubt, the DNA is left out and the CDR3 is given as listed by TCRdb. This sequence joins TRBV29-1 and TRBJ2-7; TRBD1 is the table's D call, not checked against the DNA. Germline values: CDR1 SQVTM, CDR2 ANQGSEA. The CDR3 has 12 amino acids, counting both end residues. CDR3 loop: CSVGTGTYEQYF.

Turning to this clonotype: The CDR3 does not end in the conserved phenylalanine or tryptophan, so this is likely a read error. This sequence joins TRBV5-6 and TRBJ2-7; 10 bases match TRBD2. Germline CDR1 and CDR2: SGHDT and YYEEEE. This CDR3 is built from 14 residues. With 2 bases clipped from V and 6 bases from J, the junction kept 5 bases outside the gene matches. The CDR3 sequence is CASSLSGTSVEQYY. CDR3 nucleotide sequence: TGTGCCAGCAGCTTAAGTGGGACTAGCGTCGAGCAGTACTAC.

Turning to this clonotype: One end of the junction is discordant with germline, which a read error may explain. J is TRBJ2-2 and V is TRBV11-1, with 9 bases aligning to TRBD2. Germline values: CDR1 SGHAT, CDR2 FQDESV (reference sequence). CDR3 length: 15 residues. Here the CDR3 reads CASSFLREGTGVLFF. The CDR3 DNA sequence: TGTGCCAGCAGCTTTCTGCGGGAGGGCACCGGGGTGCTGTTTTTT. Full variable domain (remainder filled in from reference TRBV11-1 and TRBJ2-2): EAEVAQSPRYKITEKSQAVAFWCDPISGHATLYWYRQILGQGPELLVQFQDESVVDDSQLPKDRFSAERLKGVDSTLKIQPAELGDSAMYLCASSFLREGTGVLFFGEGSRLTVL.

The DNA of the CDR3 is TGTGCCAGCAGCCTAGTTGGTGGGTGCCGGGAGCAGTTCTTC. Translated: CASSLVGGCREQFF. J is TRBJ2-1 and V is TRBV11-2; D not resolved. The CDR3 sequence is 14 residues long. The germline gives CDR1 SGHAT, CDR2 FQNNGV. V was cut by 5 bases and J by 10 bases, with 18 bases left in between.

With respect to this clonotype: The junction and the germline gene differ at one end; a read error may be behind it. The chain joins TRBV5-6 to TRBJ2-7; D is possibly TRBD2 (6 bases). There are 14 residues in the CDR3. CDR1 and CDR2 from the germline V gene are SGHDT and YYEEEE. CDR3 sequence: CASSGTGVPYEQYF. For the CDR3, the DNA is TGTGCAAGCAGCGGAACGGGGGTTCCCTACGAGCAGTACTTC. The full variable domain, its missing parts supplied by reference TRBV5-6 and TRBJ2-7, is DAGVTQSPTHLIKTRGQQVTLRCSPKSGHDTVSWYQQALGQGPQFIFQYYEEEERQRGNFPDRFSGHQFPNYSSELNVNALLLGDSALYLCASSGTGVPYEQYFGPGTRLTVT.

This sequence joins TRBV6-1 and TRBJ2-7, with D tentatively TRBD2 (6 bases). CDR3 length equals 13 residues. V lost 10 bases to trimming and J lost 0 bases, with 13 bases between them. Germline V gene data show CDR1 as MNHNS and CDR2 as SASEGT. In DNA form, the CDR3 reads TGTGCCAACAATCGAGCGGGCTCCTACGAGCAGTACTTC. Its protein product is CANNRAGSYEQYF.

This clonotype was seen just once. V is TRBV6-1 and J is TRBJ2-7; D remains ambiguous. Per germline, CDR1 MNHNS and CDR2 SASEGT. The CDR3 is 13 residues long. The ends were cut back, 5 bases at V and 0 bases at J, with 8 bases in the middle. The CDR3 is CASSRGGSYEQYF. The CDR3 nucleotides are TGTGCCAGCAGTCGAGGTGGCTCCTACGAGCAGTACTTC.

As to this clonotype: The junction and the germline gene differ at one end; a read error may be behind it. In DNA, the CDR3 is TGTGACAGCAGTGGGACTAGCGGGAGAGATACGCAATATTTT. Translated, it gives CDSSGTSGRDTQYF. The J gene is TRBJ2-3, the V gene TRBV6-1; 14 bases fit TRBD2. Germline V gene sequence: CDR1 MNHNS, CDR2 SASEGT. The CDR3 is 14 residues long.

In the case of this clonotype: Its ends do not fully match the called genes, so a read error is possible. This chain connects TRBV20-1 to TRBJ2-7; D tentatively fits TRBD1 or TRBD2 (5 bases each). Germline V gene sequence: CDR1 DFQATT, CDR2 SNEGSKA (reference sequence). The CDR3 contains 15 residues. The CDR3 coding sequence is TGCAATGCTAGAGACCCGACAGAGGACTGGTCCGTACAGTACTTC. Residues: CNARDPTEDWSVQYF.

Worth noting for this clonotype: The conserved closing phenylalanine or tryptophan is absent in this CDR3, likely reflecting a read error. The J gene is TRBJ2-7, the V gene TRBV20-1; D is possibly TRBD2 (5 bases). This CDR3 comprises 13 residues. Germline values: CDR1 DFQATT, CDR2 SNEGSKA (reference sequence). CDR3 sequence: CRANLRAGYEQYY. The CDR3 DNA sequence: TGCAGAGCTAATCTTCGTGCGGGTTACGAGCAGTACTAC.

This clonotype was observed a single time. The chain employs TRBV12-5 and TRBJ2-1; 9 bases align to TRBD1. Germline CDR1 and CDR2: LGHNT and FRNRAP. The length of the CDR3 is 15 residues. DNA for the CDR3: TGTGTTAGCGGTTTAGGACAGGGGAGGACTAATGAGCAGTTCTTC. Its translation: CVSGLGQGRTNEQFF.

Concerning this clonotype: A junction end diverges from the germline sequence, so it may reflect a read error. The J gene is TRBJ2-7, the V gene TRBV6-2 or TRBV6-3, with 9 nucleotides matching TRBD2. The CDR3 length is 14 residues. Germline V gene data show CDR1 as MNHEY and CDR2 as SVGEGT. CDR3 in amino acids: CANSYDSGSDEQYF. The DNA for the CDR3 is TGTGCCAACAGTTATGATAGCGGGAGTGATGAGCAGTACTTC.

A word on this clonotype: Here the CDR3 omits its conserved ending phenylalanine or tryptophan, so a read error is the likely source. The chain joins TRBV29-1 to TRBJ2-1; weak D call: TRBD2 (5 bases). Germline V gene lookup returns CDR1 SQVTM and CDR2 ANQGSEA. V was cut by 4 bases and J by 6 bases, with 10 bases left in between. The CDR3 spans 12 residues. The CDR3 region has the DNA TGCAGCGTTGGGGATGGGAGCAATGAGCAGTTCATC. Translation gives CSVGDGSNEQFI.

For this clonotype: Mismatch with germline at one junction end may stem from a read error. CDR3 DNA sequence: TGCAGTACTAGAGATCCCGGACAGAACACCGGGGAGCTGTCTTTT. Translated: CSTRDPGQNTGELSF. The chain combines TRBV20-1 with TRBJ2-2, with D possibly TRBD1 on 6 matching bases. This CDR3 contains 15 residues. Germline CDR1 reads DFQATT; CDR2 reads SNEGSKA (reference sequence).

About this clonotype itself: One end of the junction fails to match germline, which may point to a read error. The chain has TRBV5-4 and TRBJ2-7; 12 positions agree with TRBD2. Germline values: CDR1 SGHNT, CDR2 YYREEE (reference sequence). The CDR3 runs to 17 residues. The CDR3 loop reads CVSSPRLAGVQRGEPYF. In DNA form, the CDR3 reads TGTGTCAGCAGCCCGCGACTAGCGGGAGTCCAAAGAGGCGAGCCGTACTTC.

The chain joins TRBV29-1 to TRBJ2-5; weak D call: TRBD1 (6 bases). This CDR3 is built from 13 residues. Germline V gene lookup returns CDR1 SQVTM and CDR2 ANQGSEA. DNA of the CDR3: TGCTACGTTGGGGGCGCCGGTTTGGAGACCCAGTACTTC. It is translated as CYVGGAGLETQYF.

A remark on this clonotype: The CDR3 ends on some other residue instead of the conserved phenylalanine or tryptophan, so this is likely a read error. The V and J genes are TRBV11-1 and TRBJ2-6; D is ambiguous. The germline gives CDR1 SGHAT, CDR2 FQDESV (reference sequence). The CDR3 is made up of 13 amino acids. This CDR3 reads CVSSLAERTVLTS. The CDR3 nucleotides are TGTGTCAGTAGCTTAGCCGAAAGGACCGTCCTGACTTCC.

With respect to this clonotype: Given the absence of the conserved phenylalanine or tryptophan at the CDR3 end, a read error is likely. The CDR3 loop reads CANSLTCTNYGYTL. In DNA form, the CDR3 reads TGTGCCAACAGCTTAACATGTACTAACTATGGCTACACCCTC. V and J are TRBV11-2 and TRBJ1-2; D unresolved. Germline V gene data show CDR1 as SGHAT and CDR2 as FQNNGV. CDR3 size: 14 residues.

As to this clonotype: One end of the junction fails to match germline, which may point to a read error. The chain joins TRBV12-3 or TRBV12-4 to TRBJ2-7; D may match TRBD1 or TRBD2 (5 bases each). CDR3 length: 15 amino acids. DNA of the CDR3: TGTACCAGCAGTACAGTCAGGACACAGACTAACGAGCAGTACTTC. Protein product: CTSSTVRTQTNEQYF.

Turning to this clonotype: The junction does not match germline at one end; this may be a read error. The J gene is TRBJ2-1, the V gene TRBV6-2 or TRBV6-3; perhaps TRBD2 as D (6 bases). This CDR3 is 16 amino acids long. The germline gives CDR1 MNHEY, CDR2 SVGEGT. The CDR3 DNA reads TGTACCAGCAGCCCGGACCGGAGCGGGCTGTTGAATGAGCAGCTCTTC. Its protein product is CTSSPDRSGLLNEQLF.

As concerns this clonotype: Germline and junction disagree at one end, which may indicate a read error. The chain carries TRBV12-3 or TRBV12-4 and TRBJ2-2, with TRBD1 identical over 8 bases. This CDR3 region has 14 residues. The CDR3 region has the DNA TGTGCCAACAACGCCAGGGGGCACACCGGGGGGCTGTTTTTT. Protein product: CANNARGHTGGLFF.

V and J are TRBV12-3 or TRBV12-4 and TRBJ2-7, with D unresolved. V gave up 3 bases and J gave up 10 bases, with 13 bases separating them. The CDR3 covers 12 residues. CDR3 loop: CASSFLGYQQYF. CDR3 in DNA: TGTGCCAGCAGTTTTTTGGGCTACCAACAGTACTTC.

As regards this clonotype: A junction boundary mismatches the germline segment, possibly from a read error. The chain has TRBV6-5 and TRBJ1-5; D perhaps matches TRBD1 (5 bases). This CDR3 has 15 amino acids. Germline CDR1 is MNHEY and CDR2 is SVGAGI. The CDR3 is CVSSPDSNSNRPQHF. In nucleotides, the CDR3 is TGTGTCAGCAGCCCTGACAGCAATAGCAATCGGCCCCAGCATTTT.

As concerns this clonotype: A junction boundary mismatches the germline segment, possibly from a read error. V is TRBV24-1 and J is TRBJ2-1; D uncertain. The germline V gene has CDR1 KGHDR and CDR2 SFDVKD. The CDR3 is made up of 16 amino acids. The DNA for the CDR3 is TGTGCCTCCAGTAAGACCAGCTGCAGATCCTACAATGAGCAGTTCTTC. This translates into CASSKTSCRSYNEQFF.

As concerns this clonotype: The junction departs from the called germline gene at one end, perhaps through a read error. This rearrangement joins TRBV14 to TRBJ2-1; 8 nucleotides line up with TRBD2. The CDR3 has 16 residues. Germline CDR1 is SGHDN and CDR2 is FVKESK. DNA of the CDR3: TGTGCCACCAGCCAAAATGCGGGAGGTTCCTGCAATGAGCAGTTCTTC. Translating gives CATSQNAGGSCNEQFF.